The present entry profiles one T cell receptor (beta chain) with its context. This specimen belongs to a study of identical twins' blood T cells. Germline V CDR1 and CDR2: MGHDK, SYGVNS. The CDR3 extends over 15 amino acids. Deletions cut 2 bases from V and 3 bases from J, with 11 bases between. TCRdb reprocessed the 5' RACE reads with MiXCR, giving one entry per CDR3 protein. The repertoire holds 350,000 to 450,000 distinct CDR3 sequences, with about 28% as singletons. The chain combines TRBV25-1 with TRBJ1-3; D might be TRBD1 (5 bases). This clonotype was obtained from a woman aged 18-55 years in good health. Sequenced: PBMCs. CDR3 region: CASSEHGGRGNTIYF. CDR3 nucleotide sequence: TGTGCCAGCAGTGAACACGGGGGACGTGGAAACACCATATATTTT.